This T cell receptor beta chain is from a study of T cell responses to AZD1222 COVID-19 vaccine. Study-level results: Donor demographics were predominantly white British with a female majority; clonal diversity may be underestimated. Within unmutated variant regions lay the reported targets of nearly half of spike-specific TCRs.

The method was immunoSEQ multiplex PCR; TCRdb's version includes in-frame clones alone and lacks a portion of them. The sample yields 100,000 to 150,000 clones, 90% seen once. To note about this clone: Its antigen is unknown.

The junction had 10 bases not matched to a gene; V was cut back by 4 bases and J by 2 bases. The CDR3 length is 17 residues. The germline V gene encodes CDR1 LNHNV and CDR2 YYDKDF (reference sequence). This specimen was peripheral blood, taken on day 0 of AZD1222 vaccination. The TCR sequence derives from an adult in good health. The chain combines TRBV15 with TRBJ2-7; TRBD2 matches at 11 bases. The CDR3 is CATSTRGSGGVTYEQYF. The CDR3 DNA reads as TGTGCCACCAGCACCCGGGGTAGCGGGGGGGTAACCTACGAGCAGTACTTC.